This T cell receptor beta chain was recovered during a study of blood T cell repertoires in COVID-19. At the level of the study: The cDNA or gDNA used as material had been derived from T cells, B-cell-depleted T cells, or PBMCs.

Only in-frame clones appear in the TCRdb table, and some are missing; sequencing was by immunoSEQ multiplex PCR. The sample has fewer than 400,000 clones, approximately 86% seen once. Everyone who took part was 18 to 89 years old, and they came from 20 to 25 US areas. In Cohort 3, a recovered donor had either two negative PCRs, clearance, or symptom resolution. V gave up 6 bases and J gave up 8 bases, with 17 bases separating them. Germline V lookup: CDR1 SGHDT, CDR2 YYEEEE. The CDR3 consists of 13 residues. The sequence came from a woman younger than 30 who had recovered from COVID-19. The gene calls are TRBV5-6 and TRBJ1-2; D might be TRBD1 (5 bases). Specimen: PBMCs or T cells enriched from blood (not recorded which). CDR3 protein: CASTQGAAKGYTF. The CDR3, as DNA: TGTGCCAGCACTCAAGGGGCGGCGAAAGGCTACACCTTC.